Following are 25 T cell receptor beta chains from one sample sequenced in a study of spatial heterogeneity in lung cancer. Time point denoted: sample taken at primary tumor resection. TCRdb analysed the 5' RACE reads with MiXCR anew, one entry per CDR3 protein. The sample records roughly 48,000 distinct CDR3 sequences, roughly 5.7% being singletons. Source: PBMCs, taken at surgery. These receptors all stem from a male donor with early-stage non-small cell lung cancer.

The sample holds a few counts of this clonotype. The chain couples TRBV4-3 to TRBJ1-1, with D hard to call. V was cut by 1 base and J by 4 bases, with 7 bases left in between. The CDR3 length is 13 residues. Looked up from germline, CDR1 is LGHNA and CDR2 is YSLEER. The CDR3 loop is CASSQARFTEAFF. As DNA, the CDR3 is TGCGCCAGCAGCCAAGCTCGTTTCACTGAAGCTTTCTTT.

Many counts were recorded for this clonotype. V and J are TRBV28 and TRBJ2-7; D is undetermined. V was clipped by 5 bases and J by 3 bases, with 11 bases between them. Germline assignment: CDR1 MDHEN and CDR2 SYDVKM. The CDR3 contains 13 residues. The CDR3 nucleotides read TGTGCCAGCAGTCCCTACCCGGGCTACGAGCAGTACTTC. This encodes CASSPYPGYEQYF.

The table lists this clonotype with many counts. The V gene is TRBV4-1, the J gene TRBJ2-5; D perhaps matches TRBD1 (8 bases). Between the trimmed V and J ends, which lost 5 bases and 0 bases, there was a span of 16 bases. This CDR3 spans 16 amino acids. Germline-derived CDR1 and CDR2 are MGHRA and YSYEKL. The CDR3 loop is CASSGGDRTYQETQYF. CDR3 nucleotide sequence: TGCGCCAGCAGCGGGGGGGACAGGACCTACCAAGAGACCCAGTACTTC.

The V call is TRBV20-1, the J call TRBJ2-7; a possible D gene is TRBD1 (5 bases). Trimming pared 0 bases from V and 6 bases from J, leaving 6 bases between. There are 11 residues in the CDR3. Germline CDR1 reads DFQATT; CDR2 reads SNEGSKA (reference sequence). DNA of the CDR3: TGCAGTGCTAGAGACAGGGTCGAGCAGTACTTC. Amino acids: CSARDRVEQYF.

The rearrangement joins TRBV29-1 to TRBJ2-7, with 14 bases lining up with TRBD2. The J segment lost 5 bases and the V segment lost 6 bases, leaving 9 bases of the junction unmatched. The CDR3 is 15 residues long. CDR1 and CDR2 (germline): SQVTM, ANQGSEA. The CDR3 region has the DNA TGCAGCGTACGTGGGACTAGCGGGAGTGGCGACGAGCAGTACTTC. It specifies CSVRGTSGSGDEQYF.

The rearrangement joins TRBV5-6 to TRBJ2-5; TRBD2 aligns across 10 bases. Germline CDR1 SGHDT, CDR2 YYEEEE. Trimming removed 0 bases from V and 5 bases from J; junction bases left unmatched: 7. This CDR3 is 16 amino acids long. CDR3 DNA: TGTGCCAGCAGCTTGGGACGCCTAGCGGGGGATGAGACCCAGTACTTC. The encoded protein is CASSLGRLAGDETQYF.

This clonotype was seen repeatedly, ten times or more. The junction shows a germline mismatch at one end, possibly a read error. The chain is built from TRBV6-5 and TRBJ1-1; D perhaps matches TRBD1 (6 bases). Looked up from germline, CDR1 is MNHEY and CDR2 is SVGAGI. The CDR3 consists of 12 residues. CDR3 sequence reads: CANSSPRGEAFF. CDR3 nucleotides: TGTGCCAACAGTTCCCCCAGGGGTGAAGCTTTCTTT.

This clonotype has a count of ten or more. The chain uses TRBV4-1 and TRBJ2-7, with 8 bases aligning to TRBD2. CDR1 is MGHRA and CDR2 is YSYEKL in the germline V gene. The CDR3 has 17 residues. J gave up 2 bases and V 0 bases, and 9 bases lay outside the gene matches. CDR3 nucleotides: TGCGCCAGCAGCCAAGATCACCTAGCGGGTTTTCCCTACGAGCAGTACTTC. Translation: CASSQDHLAGFPYEQYF.

This clonotype was seen ten or more times. The genes are TRBV20-1 and TRBJ2-7; the match to TRBD1 covers 11 bases. Germline loops: CDR1 DFQATT, CDR2 SNEGSKA (reference sequence). Trimming cost V 0 bases and J 2 bases; bases outside gene matches: 18. The CDR3 extends over 20 amino acids. The CDR3 reads CSARDTHPNPGQGVAYEQYF. CDR3 DNA sequence: TGCAGTGCTAGAGATACCCACCCCAATCCGGGACAGGGGGTTGCCTACGAGCAGTACTTC.

This clonotype was counted many times. The chain couples TRBV29-1 to TRBJ1-4, with 9 nucleotides matching TRBD1. CDR3 length: 13 amino acids. J lost 7 bases, V lost 3 bases, and 3 bases had no gene match. Germline V CDR1 and CDR2: SQVTM, ANQGSEA. The CDR3, as DNA: TGCAGCGTTGAGGGGACAGGGCGTGAAAAACTGTTTTTT. The encoded protein is CSVEGTGREKLFF.

This clonotype showed up many times. CDR3 residues: CASSYLGQGDYEQYF. The CDR3, as DNA: TGTGCCAGCAGTTACTTGGGACAGGGAGACTACGAGCAGTACTTC. The chain carries TRBV6-5 and TRBJ2-7, with 9 positions matching TRBD1. Germline values: CDR1 MNHEY, CDR2 SVGAGI. This CDR3 comprises 15 residues. Trimming took 1 base from V and 3 from J; bases not matched to a gene: 4.

This clonotype came up many times. In DNA form, the CDR3 reads TGTGCCAGCAGCCAAGGAATAGGGGCTGAAGCTTTCTTT. Amino acid sequence: CASSQGIGAEAFF. This chain uses TRBV7-9 with TRBJ1-1; D is perhaps TRBD1 (5 bases). This CDR3 has 13 residues. V lost 5 bases, J lost 6 bases, and 13 bases lay in between. Germline CDR1 is SEHNR and CDR2 is FQNEAQ (reference sequence). Together with reference TRBV7-9 and TRBJ1-1, the CDR3 gives the full variable domain: DTGVSQNPRHKITKRGQNVTFRCDPISEHNRLYWYRQTLGQGPEFLTYFQNEAQLEKSRLLSDRFSAERPKGSFSTLEIQRTEQGDSAMYLCASSQGIGAEAFFGQGTRLTVV.

This clonotype was observed many times. This chain links TRBV3-1 with TRBJ2-7; no definite D call. The germline V and J ends were trimmed by 1 base and 5 bases, with 9 bases remaining between them. There are 13 residues in the CDR3. Germline loops: CDR1 LGHDT, CDR2 YNNKEL (reference sequence). This CDR3 is CASSQGQGHEQYF. The CDR3 nucleotides read TGTGCCAGCAGCCAAGGGCAAGGGCACGAGCAGTACTTC.

This clonotype was detected ten times or more. The V call is TRBV19, the J call TRBJ2-2; possible D gene TRBD2, 6 bases. This CDR3 spans 14 amino acids. The germline V gene has CDR1 LNHDA and CDR2 SQIVND (reference sequence). Trimming pared 7 bases from V and 0 bases from J, leaving 9 bases between. CDR3: CASTGTSNTGELFF. Written as DNA, the CDR3 is TGTGCCAGTACCGGGACTTCGAACACCGGGGAGCTGTTTTTT.

This clonotype was seen repeatedly, ten times or more. V gene TRBV20-1 combines with J gene TRBJ2-7, with 7 positions matching TRBD2. Trimming took 3 bases from V and 0 from J; bases not matched to a gene: 8. The germline CDR1 and CDR2 sequences are DFQATT and SNEGSKA (reference sequence). This CDR3 contains 15 residues. The CDR3 DNA reads TGCAGTGCTAGGGAAGTAGCGGGCAACTCCTACGAGCAGTACTTC. Amino acid sequence: CSAREVAGNSYEQYF.

This clonotype occurred many times. The J gene is TRBJ2-7, the V gene TRBV4-1, with 7 bases lining up with TRBD1. The J segment lost 3 bases and the V segment lost 5 bases, leaving 4 bases of the junction unmatched. There are 13 residues in the CDR3. CDR1 is MGHRA and CDR2 is YSYEKL in the germline V gene. This CDR3 reads CASSRGQFYEQYF. Here the CDR3 DNA reads TGCGCCAGCAGCAGGGGGCAGTTCTACGAGCAGTACTTC.

This clonotype came up many times. The chain joins TRBV11-2 to TRBJ2-1; 11 bases are shared with TRBD1. Germline V gives CDR1 SGHAT, CDR2 FQNNGV. This CDR3 has 15 residues. V lost 5 bases and J lost 5; bases outside the gene matches: 5. The chain's CDR3 is CASSRRDRGNNEQFF. In DNA, the CDR3 is TGTGCCAGCAGCCGCCGGGACAGGGGGAACAATGAGCAGTTCTTC.

In this sample, this clonotype turned up many times. The chain combines TRBV28 with TRBJ2-7; D is ambiguous. V was cut by 2 bases and J by 2 bases, with 7 bases left in between. Germline V CDR1 and CDR2: MDHEN, SYDVKM. The CDR3 spans 13 residues. This CDR3 is CASSLGHPYEQYF. The CDR3 coding sequence is TGTGCCAGCAGTTTAGGTCATCCCTACGAGCAGTACTTC.

Sample share makes this clonotype medium-sized. V gene TRBV7-9 combines with J gene TRBJ2-7; D tentatively fits TRBD1 or TRBD2 (5 bases each). Germline CDR1 reads SEHNR; CDR2 reads FQNEAQ (reference sequence). The CDR3 is 14 amino acids. V lost 2 bases and J lost 2, with 10 bases in between. The CDR3 nucleotides read TGTGCCAGCAGCTTACAGGGACCCCCCTACGAGCAGTACTTC. Protein product: CASSLQGPPYEQYF.

This clonotype was recorded many times. V gene TRBV2 combines with J gene TRBJ2-1, with 10 bases lining up with TRBD2. The germline V gene has CDR1 SNHLY and CDR2 FYNNEI. This CDR3 region has 13 residues. Trimming took 9 bases from V and 6 from J; bases not matched to a gene: 5. CDR3 residues: CARRLAGPNEQFF. CDR3 sequence (DNA): TGTGCCAGGAGACTAGCGGGTCCCAATGAGCAGTTCTTC.

This clonotype has a count of ten or more. The chain has TRBV21-1 and TRBJ2-7; the table's D call, TRBD2, has no DNA check behind it. TRBV21-1 represents a pseudogene. CDR3 size: 14 residues. Here the CDR3 DNA reads TGTGCCAGCAGTAAAGGGCCGAGGGGCCACGAGCAGTACTTC. Translated: CASSKGPRGHEQYF.

This clonotype came up many times. The chain is built from TRBV6-1 and TRBJ2-1; D uncertain. CDR3 size: 18 residues. V shed 0 bases and J shed 6 bases, with 21 bases lying between them. The germline V gene has CDR1 MNHNS and CDR2 SASEGT. The CDR3 loop reads CASSEAVLTDHLANEQFF. CDR3 bases: TGTGCCAGCAGTGAAGCGGTCCTAACCGACCATCTGGCCAATGAGCAGTTCTTC.

This chain joins TRBV19 and TRBJ2-5, with D unclear. Germline CDR1 LNHDA, CDR2 SQIVND (reference sequence). CDR3 length equals 13 residues. V was clipped by 3 bases and J by 1 base, with 6 bases between them. Written as DNA, the CDR3 is TGTGCCAGTAGTATGTCGGCCCAAGAGACCCAGTACTTC. Translating it yields CASSMSAQETQYF.

This clonotype was seen ten or more times. The chain uses TRBV12-5 and TRBJ2-1; 12 bases align to TRBD2. Germline CDR1 and CDR2: LGHNT and FRNRAP. The CDR3 is 16 amino acids. Trimming at V came to 4 bases and at J to 7 bases, leaving 8 bases not matched to a gene. The CDR3 is CASGSLRLAGDNEQFF. The CDR3 DNA follows: TGTGCTAGTGGTTCCCTCCGACTAGCGGGAGATAATGAGCAGTTCTTC. Drawing the rest from reference TRBV12-5 and TRBJ2-1, the complete variable domain is DARVTQTPRHKVTEMGQEVTMRCQPILGHNTVFWYRQTMMQGLELLAYFRNRAPLDDSGMPKDRFSAEMPDATLATLKIQPSEPRDSAVYFCASGSLRLAGDNEQFFGPGTRLTVL.

Many counts were recorded for this clonotype. V gene TRBV20-1 combines with J gene TRBJ2-7; tentatively, D is TRBD1 or TRBD2 (5 bases each). Germline lookup yields CDR1 DFQATT and CDR2 SNEGSKA (reference sequence). V was cut by 4 bases and J by 3 bases, with 13 bases left in between. The CDR3 has 13 residues. The CDR3 DNA is TGCAGTGCTAAGGGACCGCGCCTCTACGAGCAGTACTTC. Its protein product is CSAKGPRLYEQYF.